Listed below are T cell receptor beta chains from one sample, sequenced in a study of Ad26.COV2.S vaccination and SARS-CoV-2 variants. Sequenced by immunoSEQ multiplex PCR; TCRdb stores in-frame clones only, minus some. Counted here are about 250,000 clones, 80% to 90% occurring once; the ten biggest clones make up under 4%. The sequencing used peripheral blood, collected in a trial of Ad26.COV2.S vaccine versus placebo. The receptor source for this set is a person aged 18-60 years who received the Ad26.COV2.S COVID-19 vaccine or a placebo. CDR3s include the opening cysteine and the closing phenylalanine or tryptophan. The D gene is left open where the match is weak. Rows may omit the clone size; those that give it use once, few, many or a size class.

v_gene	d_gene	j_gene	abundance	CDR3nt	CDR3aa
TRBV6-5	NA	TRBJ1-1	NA	TGTGCCAGCAGCCGAGGAGGGGGATTGAACACTGAAGCTTTCTTT	CASSRGGGLNTEAFF
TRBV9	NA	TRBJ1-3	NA	TGTGCCAGCAGCCCCATGACGGGAAACACCATATATTTT	CASSPMTGNTIYF
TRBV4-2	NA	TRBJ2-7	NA	TGTGCCAGCAGCCAACCCAGCCTAGGGGGCTCCTACGAGCAGTACTTC	CASSQPSLGGSYEQYF
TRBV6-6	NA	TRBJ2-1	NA	TGTGCCAGCAGTTACTCGATGGGTGAGCAGTTCTTC	CASSYSMGEQFF
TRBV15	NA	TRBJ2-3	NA	TGTGCCACCAGCACAGGCAGTGGAGTTTTCGCAGATACGCAGTATTTT	CATSTGSGVFADTQYF
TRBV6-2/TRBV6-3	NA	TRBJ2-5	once	TGTGCCAGCAGTTACATGCAGGAGACCCAGTACTTC	CASSYMQETQYF
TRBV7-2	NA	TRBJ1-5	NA	TGTGCCAGCAGCTTACAGGGTAGGAGCAATCAGCCCCAGCATTTT	CASSLQGRSNQPQHF
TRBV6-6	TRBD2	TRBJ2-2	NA	TGTGCCAGCAGTTCCATGGCGGGAGGTTCCGGGGAGCTGTTTTTT	CASSSMAGGSGELFF
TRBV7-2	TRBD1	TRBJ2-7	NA	TGTGCCAGCAGCTCCGGGACAGGTGGCTACGAGCAGTACTTC	CASSSGTGGYEQYF
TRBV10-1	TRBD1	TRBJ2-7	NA	TGCGCCAGCCATATAGGGACAGCCATTACCTCCTACGAGCAGTACTTC	CASHIGTAITSYEQYF
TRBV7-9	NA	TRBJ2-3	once	TGTGCCAGCAGCTTAGGGCGGGACCTCACAGATACGCAGTATTTT	CASSLGRDLTDTQYF
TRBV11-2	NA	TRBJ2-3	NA	TGTGCCAGCAGCTCGTTTGAAGGGAGCACAGATACGCAGTATTTT	CASSSFEGSTDTQYF
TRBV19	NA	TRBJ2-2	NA	TGTGCCAGTAGTATTAGTGCAGGGATTGGCACCGGGGAGCTGTTTTTT	CASSISAGIGTGELFF
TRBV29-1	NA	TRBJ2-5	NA	TGCAGCGTTGAAAAAACAGGGCCCCAGTACTTC	CSVEKTGPQYF
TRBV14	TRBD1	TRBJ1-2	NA	TGTGCCAGCAGCCCACAGGGGTCCAACTATGGCTACACCTTC	CASSPQGSNYGYTF
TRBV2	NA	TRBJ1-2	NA	TGTGCCAGCAGTACGATAGCCTATGGCTACACCTTC	CASSTIAYGYTF
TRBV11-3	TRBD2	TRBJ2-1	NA	TGTGCCAGCAGCACCAGCGGGAACTCCTACAATGAGCAGTTCTTC	CASSTSGNSYNEQFF
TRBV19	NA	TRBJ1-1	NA	TGTGCCAGTAGTATAGCCACTGAAGCTTTCTTT	CASSIATEAFF
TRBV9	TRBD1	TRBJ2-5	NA	TGTGCCAGCAGCTTCGACAGGGGGGAGCAAGAGACCCAGTACTTC	CASSFDRGEQETQYF
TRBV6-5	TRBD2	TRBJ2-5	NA	TGTGCCAGCACTAGCTCCCTAGCGGGAGGGGAGACCCAGTACTTC	CASTSSLAGGETQYF
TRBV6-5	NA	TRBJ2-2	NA	TGTGCCAGCAGTTACTCGACGTATAGTCGGGCCGGGGAGCTGTTTTTT	CASSYSTYSRAGELFF
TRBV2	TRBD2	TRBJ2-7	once	TGTGCCAGCAGTCTTGGACTAGCAGGTTACGAGCAGTACTTC	CASSLGLAGYEQYF
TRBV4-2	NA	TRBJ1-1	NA	TGTGCCAGCAGCCATCTTTCAGGGGACACTGAAGCTTTCTTT	CASSHLSGDTEAFF